This note documents a single T cell receptor (beta chain) sequence. No antigen is known for it. Trimming removed 0 bases from V and 0 bases from J, with 14 bases in between. CDR3 length equals 17 residues. The germline CDR1 and CDR2 sequences are MNHEY and SVGEGT. The sample belongs to a study of CD8 T cells in Susac syndrome. General observations from the study: In its TCR sequencing and HLA analysis, the study acknowledged that the number of individuals was relatively small.

While CD8+ and CD4+ T cells were isolated negatively, TEMRA cells were enriched by FACS. Random hexamers primed reverse transcription of 0.5 to 1 ug RNA. A multiplex approach, immunoSEQ multiplex PCR, amplified TCR beta CDR3 across 54 Vbeta and 13 Jbeta. TCRdb reprocessed the immunoSEQ multiplex PCR reads via MiXCR and lists one record per CDR3 protein. The table lists some 120,000 distinct CDR3 sequences, around 90% of them singletons. The chain is built from TRBV6-2 or TRBV6-3 and TRBJ1-1; D is uncertain. The sample taken for sequencing was CD8+ T cells from PBMCs. The receptor comes from a human donor with multiple sclerosis. The CDR3 loop is CASSYSQQGPMNTEAFF. The CDR3 nucleotides read TGTGCCAGCAGTTACTCTCAACAAGGACCGATGAACACTGAAGCTTTCTTT.